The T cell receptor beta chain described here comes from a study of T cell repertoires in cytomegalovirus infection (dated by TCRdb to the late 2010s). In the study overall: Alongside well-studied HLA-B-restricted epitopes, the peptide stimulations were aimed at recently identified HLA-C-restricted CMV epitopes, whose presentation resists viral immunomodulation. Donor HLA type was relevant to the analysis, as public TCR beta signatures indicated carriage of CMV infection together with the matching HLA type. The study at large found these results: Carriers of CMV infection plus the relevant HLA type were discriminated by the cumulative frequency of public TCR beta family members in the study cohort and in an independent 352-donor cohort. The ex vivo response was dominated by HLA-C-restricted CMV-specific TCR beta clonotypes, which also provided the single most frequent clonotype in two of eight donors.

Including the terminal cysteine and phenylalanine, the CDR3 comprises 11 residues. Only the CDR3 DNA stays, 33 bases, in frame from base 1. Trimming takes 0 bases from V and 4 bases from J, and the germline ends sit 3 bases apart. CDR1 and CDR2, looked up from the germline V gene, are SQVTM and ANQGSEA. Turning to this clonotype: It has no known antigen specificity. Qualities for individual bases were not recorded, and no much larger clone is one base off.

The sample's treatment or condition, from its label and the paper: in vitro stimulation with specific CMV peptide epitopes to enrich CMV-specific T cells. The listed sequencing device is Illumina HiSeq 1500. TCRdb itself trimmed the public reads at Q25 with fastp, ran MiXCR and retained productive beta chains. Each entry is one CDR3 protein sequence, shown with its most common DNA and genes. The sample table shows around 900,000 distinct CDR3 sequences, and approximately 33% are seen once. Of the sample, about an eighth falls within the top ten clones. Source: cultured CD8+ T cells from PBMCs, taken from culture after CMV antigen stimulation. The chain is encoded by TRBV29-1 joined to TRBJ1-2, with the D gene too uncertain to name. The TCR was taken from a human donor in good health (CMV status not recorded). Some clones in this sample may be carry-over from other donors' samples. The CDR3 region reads CSVEEGYGYTF. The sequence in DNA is TGCAGCGTTGAAGAGGGCTATGGCTACACCTTC.